This TCR beta chain was recovered during a study of T-cell reconstitution after alpha-beta-depleted transplantation in children. The germline V and J ends were trimmed by 3 bases and 7 bases, with 12 bases remaining between them. CDR3 length equals 13 residues. Germline V gives CDR1 MGHRA, CDR2 YSYEKL. It was with unique molecular identifiers that the TCRbeta library was prepared. TCRdb processed the PCR reads anew with MiXCR; each CDR3 protein has one entry. The sample holds 250,000 to 350,000 distinct CDR3 sequences, roughly 9.5% seen once. This sequence joins TRBV4-1 and TRBJ1-2; D is ambiguous. This TCR was recovered from a human donor who donated a stem cell graft to a child with SCID. The input for sequencing was PBMCs from the stem cell graft donor, taken from the stem cell graft. CDR3 amino acids: CASSQGSESGYTF. CDR3 bases: TGCGCCAGCAGCCAGGGGAGCGAGTCTGGCTACACCTTC.